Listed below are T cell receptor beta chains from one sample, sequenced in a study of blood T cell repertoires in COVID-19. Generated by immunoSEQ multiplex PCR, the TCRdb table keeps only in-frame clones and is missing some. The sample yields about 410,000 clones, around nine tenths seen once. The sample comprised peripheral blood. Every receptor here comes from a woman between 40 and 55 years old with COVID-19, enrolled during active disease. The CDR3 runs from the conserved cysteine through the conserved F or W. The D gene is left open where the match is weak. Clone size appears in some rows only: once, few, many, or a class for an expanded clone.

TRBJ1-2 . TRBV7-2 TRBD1 CASSLSGGYNYGYTF TGTGCCAGCAGCTTATCAGGGGGCTATAACTATGGCTACACCTTC
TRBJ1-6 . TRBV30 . CAWSVLRGSYNSPLHF TGTGCCTGGAGTGTACTTAGGGGCTCCTATAATTCACCCCTCCACTTT
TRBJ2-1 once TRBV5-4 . CASSPSTGFFNEQFF TGTGCCAGCAGCCCGTCAACAGGGTTTTTCAATGAGCAGTTCTTC
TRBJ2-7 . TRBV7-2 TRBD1 CASSPNRGYEQYF TGTGCCAGCAGCCCAAACAGGGGCTACGAGCAGTACTTC
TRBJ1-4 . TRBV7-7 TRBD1 CASSLGTGEKLFF TGTGCTAGCAGCCTCGGGACAGGTGAAAAACTGTTTTTT
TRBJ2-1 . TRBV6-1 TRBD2 CASSAQRRTSGSKNEQFF TGTGCCAGCAGTGCTCAAAGGAGGACTAGCGGGAGTAAGAATGAGCAGTTCTTC
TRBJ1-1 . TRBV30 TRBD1 CAWSVQGARAFF TGTGCCTGGAGTGTACAGGGGGCACGAGCTTTCTTT
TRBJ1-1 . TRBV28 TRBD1 CASTRTGPVNTEAFF TGTGCCAGCACGAGGACAGGGCCGGTGAACACTGAAGCTTTCTTT
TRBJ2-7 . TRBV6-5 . CASSRTESYEQYF TGTGCCAGCAGCCGGACAGAATCCTACGAGCAGTACTTC
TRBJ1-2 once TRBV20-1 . CSAWTAQSLSF TGCAGTGCTTGGACAGCCCAGAGTTTGTCCTTC
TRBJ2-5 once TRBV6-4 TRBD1 CASTDRGLEEETQYF TGTGCCAGCACGGACAGGGGGCTAGAAGAAGAGACCCAGTACTTC
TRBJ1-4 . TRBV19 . CASSPPRINANEKLFF TGTGCCAGCAGTCCCCCGAGGATCAATGCTAATGAAAAACTGTTTTTT
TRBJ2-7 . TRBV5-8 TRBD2 CASSSGWGLAGGTDYEQYF TGTGCCAGCAGCTCTGGGTGGGGACTAGCGGGAGGGACGGACTACGAGCAGTACTTC
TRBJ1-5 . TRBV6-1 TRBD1 CASSEPATGYLSNQPQHF TGTGCCAGCAGTGAACCTGCGACAGGGTATCTTAGCAATCAGCCCCAGCATTTT
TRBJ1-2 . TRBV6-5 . CASSYGGEGYTF TGTGCCAGCAGTTACGGGGGGGAGGGCTACACCTTC
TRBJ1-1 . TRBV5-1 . CASSLASGNTEAFF TGCGCCAGCAGCTTGGCCTCGGGGAACACTGAAGCTTTCTTT
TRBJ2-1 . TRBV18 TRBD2 CASSPPELAGGPRDNEQFF TGTGCCAGCTCACCACCTGAACTAGCGGGGGGGCCGAGGGACAATGAGCAGTTCTTC
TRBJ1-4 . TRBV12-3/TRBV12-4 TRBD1 CASISGGKLFF TGTGCCAGCATCTCAGGGGGAAAACTGTTTTTT
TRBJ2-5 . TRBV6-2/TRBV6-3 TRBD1 CASSLGQAETQYF TGTGCCAGCAGTCTGGGACAGGCAGAGACCCAGTACTTC
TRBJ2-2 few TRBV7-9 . CASSFGGTNTGELFF TGTGCCAGCAGCTTCGGCGGAACGAACACCGGGGAGCTGTTTTTT
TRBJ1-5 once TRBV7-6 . CASSPGGAGNQPQHF TGTGCCAGCAGCCCGGGGGGGGCGGGCAATCAGCCCCAGCATTTT
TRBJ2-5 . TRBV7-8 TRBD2 CASSFYGGGPETQYF TGTGCCAGCAGCTTCTACGGGGGGGGTCCGGAGACCCAGTACTTC
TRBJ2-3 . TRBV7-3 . CASSSRGGPPADTQYF TGTGCCAGCAGCTCGAGGGGGGGTCCCCCGGCAGATACGCAGTATTTT
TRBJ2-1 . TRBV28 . CASNTGFIFLEQFF TGTGCCAGCAATACAGGGTTCATTTTTCTTGAGCAGTTCTTC
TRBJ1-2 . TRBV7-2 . CASSTRGAIGYTF TGTGCCAGCAGTACACGGGGGGCCATTGGCTACACCTTC
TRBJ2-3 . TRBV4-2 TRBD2 CASSHSLAGDTQYF TGTGCCAGCAGCCATTCCTTAGCGGGAGATACGCAGTATTTT
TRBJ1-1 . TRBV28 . CASSLGREAFF TGTGCCAGCAGTTTAGGGAGGGAAGCTTTCTTT
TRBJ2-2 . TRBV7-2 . CASSLQSTGELFF TGTGCCAGCAGCTTACAGTCCACCGGGGAGCTGTTTTTT
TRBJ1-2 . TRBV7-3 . CASSPPGGYGYTF TGTGCCAGCAGCCCCCCGGGGGGCTATGGCTACACCTTC
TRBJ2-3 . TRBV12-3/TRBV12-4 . CASSRERTDTQYF TGTGCCAGCAGCCGGGAACGCACAGATACGCAGTATTTT
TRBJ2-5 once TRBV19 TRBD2 CASSPSPGRESQETQYF TGTGCCAGTAGTCCTAGTCCTGGGAGGGAGAGCCAAGAGACCCAGTACTTC
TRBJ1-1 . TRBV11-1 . CASSLGPMNTEAFF TGTGCCAGCAGCTTGGGCCCGATGAACACTGAAGCTTTCTTT
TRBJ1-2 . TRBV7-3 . CASSSNTGSYGYTF TGTGCCAGCAGCTCTAATACAGGATCCTATGGCTACACCTTC
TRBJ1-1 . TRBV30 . CAWIERGRGSGEAFF TGTGCCTGGATTGAAAGGGGTCGGGGGTCGGGAGAAGCTTTCTTT
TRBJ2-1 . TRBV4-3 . CASSQGATAAYNEQFF TGCGCCAGCAGCCAAGGGGCGACCGCCGCCTACAATGAGCAGTTCTTC